This T cell receptor (beta chain) was sequenced in a study of cytomegalovirus exposure and HLA in healthy donors. Study conclusions and caveats: A later analysis linked a missense DCLRE1C variant to TCR beta V- and J-gene trimming. The Asian-associated ancestry cluster reportedly had fewer N-insertions than the approximately 690-donor mean in a later analysis.

Germline assignment: CDR1 MNHNS and CDR2 SASEGT. Trimming cost V 6 bases and J 11 bases; bases outside gene matches: 12. The CDR3 covers 13 residues. About this clone itself: Antigen specificity is unknown.

The PCR contained 60 Vbeta and 13 Jbeta primers. Profiling relied on immunoSEQ multiplex PCR, and the TCRdb table lists in-frame clones only, not all of them. The profile shows more than 150,000 clones, approximately 71% of them singletons. This clonotype was sampled from a woman aged 40-49 years in good health and CMV-seropositive. V and J are TRBV6-1 and TRBJ1-1, with 7 bases identical to TRBD1. The sequencing input was PBMCs. The CDR3 DNA follows: TGTGCCAGCAGGGGACAGCCTGAATTGTGGGCTTTCTTT. Translation gives CASRGQPELWAFF.